This entry features one T cell receptor beta chain sequence. Original methodology: Reference gene primers were amplified, and this amplification served to estimate nucleated cell counts. The table came from immunoSEQ multiplex PCR; TCRdb's copy has only in-frame clones and leaves some out. The V and J calls and clone size come from that table; D and trimming were worked out from the DNA. The sample carries around 70,000 clones, roughly 76% recorded once. The data were taken from a study of blood T cell repertoires in COVID-19. Across the whole study: Acute-phase and convalescent COVID-19 samples originated in the United States, Italy and Spain. T cells, B-cell-depleted T cells, or PBMCs provided the cDNA or gDNA that served as material.

Germline CDR1 reads MDHEN; CDR2 reads SYDVKM. V was cut by 5 bases and J by 5 bases, with 15 bases left in between. This CDR3 contains 14 residues. The J gene is TRBJ2-5, the V gene TRBV28; possibly TRBD1 for D (6 bases). The specimen sequenced was peripheral blood. This TCR derives from a woman between 65 and 79 years old with acute or convalescent COVID-19. The CDR3 DNA is TGTGCCAGCAGTCCCCACAGGGATCGGGAGACCCAGTACTTC. Its protein product is CASSPHRDRETQYF.